What follows are 23 T cell receptor beta chains derived from one specimen sequenced in a study of blood T cell repertoires in COVID-19. Data came from immunoSEQ multiplex PCR; TCRdb stores just in-frame clones and leaves some out. The table includes about 120,000 clones, approximately 87% detected once. The specimen was peripheral blood. The receptors were gathered from a man aged 30 to 45 with acute or convalescent COVID-19.

This rearrangement joins TRBV5-1 to TRBJ1-6, with 10 positions matching TRBD1. This CDR3 spans 15 amino acids. From germline, CDR1 is SGHRS and CDR2 YFSETQ. The V gene end was trimmed by 4 bases and the J gene end by 8 bases; junction bases not matched to a gene: 6. In DNA, the CDR3 is TGCGCCAGCAGCGAACGACAGGGGGCAGATTCACCCCTCCACTTT. Residues: CASSERQGADSPLHF. Full variable domain (missing parts from reference TRBV5-1 and TRBJ1-6): KAGVTQTPRYLIKTRGQQVTLSCSPISGHRSVSWYQQTPGQGLQFLFEYFSETQRNKGNFPGRFSGRQFSNSRSEMNVSTLELGDSALYLCASSERQGADSPLHFGNGTRLTVT.

V gene TRBV9 combines with J gene TRBJ1-3; TRBD1 might be the D (5 bases). The ends were cut back, 3 bases at V and 1 base at J, with 11 bases in the middle. The length of the CDR3 is 15 residues. CDR1 and CDR2 from the germline V gene are SGDLS and YYNGEE. The CDR3 DNA reads TGTGCCAGCAGCGACTTGGGGGGTTCTGGAAACACCATATATTTT. Residues: CASSDLGGSGNTIYF.

V is TRBV7-9 and J is TRBJ1-1, with no clear D. V was shortened by 8 bases and J by 1 base, with 11 bases between the two germline ends. Germline V CDR1 and CDR2: SEHNR, FQNEAQ (reference sequence). The CDR3 is 13 amino acids. CDR3: CASVAAANTEAFF. In DNA form, the CDR3 reads TGTGCCAGCGTCGCGGCCGCGAACACTGAAGCTTTCTTT.

This rearrangement joins TRBV2 to TRBJ2-5; D remains unclear. V was pared by 5 bases and J by 1 base, with 23 bases between. The CDR3 has 18 amino acids. In germline, CDR1 is SNHLY, CDR2 FYNNEI. This CDR3 reads CASSRRAAEPSLQETQYF. In DNA, the CDR3 is TGTGCCAGCAGTAGACGAGCTGCGGAACCGAGCCTCCAAGAGACCCAGTACTTC.

The table lists this clone with a few counts. The chain couples TRBV10-3 to TRBJ2-1; 14 bases match TRBD2. The ends lost 8 bases at V and 7 bases at J; junction bases unmatched: 10. Germline CDR1 and CDR2: ENHRY and SYGVKD. The CDR3 is 16 residues long. The chain's CDR3 is CAIGPTSGRAQNEQFF. CDR3 in DNA: TGTGCCATCGGGCCGACTAGCGGGAGGGCCCAGAATGAGCAGTTCTTC.

This clone was seen a few times. The rearrangement links TRBV19 to TRBJ1-5; maybe TRBD1 (5 bases). This CDR3 region has 14 residues. The V gene lost 5 bases and the J gene lost 1 base, with 9 bases spanning the gap. From germline, CDR1 is LNHDA and CDR2 SQIVND (reference sequence). The CDR3 spells CASSSRQSNQPQHF. The CDR3 region has the DNA TGTGCCAGTAGTTCAAGACAGAGCAATCAGCCCCAGCATTTT.

The chain links TRBV25-1 to TRBJ1-4; D is ambiguous. The CDR3 covers 15 residues. The germline CDR1 and CDR2 sequences are MGHDK and SYGVNS. V was pared by 4 bases and J by 2 bases, with 11 bases between. For the CDR3, the DNA is TGTGCCAGCAGTGCCCACGGAGGGACTAATGAAAAACTGTTTTTT. Its protein product is CASSAHGGTNEKLFF. Supplemented by reference TRBV25-1 and TRBJ1-4, the full variable domain reads EADIYQTPRYLVIGTGKKITLECSQTMGHDKMYWYQQDPGMELHLIHYSYGVNSTEKGDLSSESTVSRIRTEHFPLTLESARPSHTSQYLCASSAHGGTNEKLFFGSGTQLSVL.

V usage is TRBV5-4 and J usage is TRBJ1-1, with D hard to call. The V gene lost 3 bases and the J gene lost 2 bases, with 11 bases spanning the gap. The CDR3 has 14 amino acids. Germline V gene sequence: CDR1 SGHNT, CDR2 YYREEE (reference sequence). CDR3 residues: CASSYRRRNTEAFF. CDR3 in DNA: TGTGCCAGCAGCTATCGACGGAGAAACACTGAAGCTTTCTTT. The full variable domain, with the rest looked up from reference TRBV5-4 and TRBJ1-1, is ETGVTQSPTHLIKTRGQQVTLRCSSQSGHNTVSWYQQALGQGPQFIFQYYREEENGRGNFPPRFSGLQFPNYSSELNVNALELDDSALYLCASSYRRRNTEAFFGQGTRLTVV.

The CDR3 nucleotides are TGTGCCAGCAGCTCTACAACAATACAGGGGCGGCCTAACTATGGCTACACCTTC. This encodes CASSSTTIQGRPNYGYTF. The chain links TRBV7-9 to TRBJ1-2, with TRBD1 matching 7 bases. The junction had 14 bases not matched to a gene; V was cut back by 4 bases and J by 0 bases. This CDR3 is built from 18 residues. Looked up from germline, CDR1 is SEHNR and CDR2 is FQNEAQ (reference sequence).

The V call is TRBV3-1 (or the pseudogene TRBV3-2), the J call TRBJ2-7; no definite D call. The CDR3 length is 13 residues. Trimming took off 0 bases at V and 3 bases at J, with 6 bases between the two ends. Germline V gives CDR1 LGHDT, CDR2 YNNKEL (reference sequence). This CDR3 reads CASSQDPYYEQYV. The CDR3, as DNA: TGTGCCAGCAGCCAAGATCCCTACTACGAGCAGTACGTC.

The chain links TRBV5-5 to TRBJ2-7, with 7 bases fitting TRBD2. After removal of 4 bases from V and 1 base from J, the junction contained 11 bases not matched to a gene. This CDR3 is built from 16 residues. From germline, CDR1 is SGHKS and CDR2 YYEKEE (reference sequence). CDR3 protein: CASSTSSGLVSYEQYV. For the CDR3, the DNA is TGTGCCAGCAGCACGAGTAGCGGGTTAGTTTCCTACGAGCAGTACGTC.

The CDR3 spells CASRYQTWTSGLIMSRFF. The DNA of the CDR3 is TGTGCCAGCAGGTACCAAACCTGGACTAGCGGGCTTATAATGAGCCGGTTCTTC. The chain recombines TRBV6-4 with TRBJ2-1; 11 bases are a match to TRBD2. Trimming at V came to 6 bases and at J to 15 bases, leaving 25 bases not matched to a gene. This CDR3 has 18 amino acids. Germline loops: CDR1 MRHNA, CDR2 SNTAGT.

The gene calls are TRBV30 and TRBJ1-2; D is possibly TRBD1 (6 bases). The CDR3 has 17 amino acids. In germline, CDR1 is GTSNPN, CDR2 SVGIG (reference sequence). With 2 bases removed from V and 5 bases from J, the gap between germline ends came to 24 bases. In nucleotides, the CDR3 is TGTGCCTGGAGTCTATTCTCCCCGGGACAAGCAGAGTATGGCTACACCTTC. Amino acid sequence: CAWSLFSPGQAEYGYTF.

V is TRBV4-2 and J is TRBJ2-1; 11 bases fit TRBD2. This CDR3 contains 16 residues. Germline V gene sequence: CDR1 LGHNA, CDR2 YNFKEQ. J gave up 3 bases and V 6 bases, and 7 bases lay outside the gene matches. CDR3 amino acids: CASRASSGGYYNEQFF. In DNA, the CDR3 is TGTGCCAGCAGGGCCTCTAGCGGGGGGTACTACAATGAGCAGTTCTTC.

The chain carries TRBV29-1 and TRBJ2-7, with 10 nucleotides matching TRBD1. The CDR3 totals 13 residues. The junction had 7 bases not matched to a gene; V was cut back by 6 bases and J by 5 bases. Germline CDR1 reads SQVTM; CDR2 reads ANQGSEA. CDR3 sequence reads: CSVGPGTGDEQYF. The CDR3 nucleotides are TGCAGCGTAGGCCCCGGGACAGGGGACGAGCAGTACTTC.

This chain links TRBV28 with TRBJ2-1; the D gene is possibly TRBD1 (6 bases). CDR3 length: 13 amino acids. Trimming removed 5 bases from V and 8 bases from J, with 13 bases in between. Germline CDR1 and CDR2: MDHEN and SYDVKM. CDR3: CASSRTGQDEQFF. CDR3 coding DNA: TGTGCCAGCAGTCGTACAGGGCAGGATGAGCAGTTCTTC. Full variable domain (missing parts from reference TRBV28 and TRBJ2-1): DVKVTQSSRYLVKRTGEKVFLECVQDMDHENMFWYRQDPGLGLRLIYFSYDVKMKEKGDIPEGYSVSREKKERFSLILESASTNQTSMYLCASSRTGQDEQFFGPGTRLTVL.

The rearrangement uses TRBV24-1 and TRBJ1-5; 8 nucleotides line up with TRBD1. CDR1 and CDR2 (germline): KGHDR, SFDVKD. V shed 4 bases and J 1 base; nucleotides not matched to a gene: 11. This CDR3 has 18 amino acids. The CDR3 is CATSDLKDRERSNQPQHF. Here the CDR3 DNA reads TGTGCCACCAGTGACCTTAAGGACAGGGAAAGAAGCAATCAGCCCCAGCATTTT.

The chain carries TRBV4-1 and TRBJ1-5; the match to TRBD1 covers 7 bases. V gave up 5 bases and J gave up 1 base; unmatched junction bases: 5. The germline V gene encodes CDR1 MGHRA and CDR2 YSYEKL. The CDR3 loop spans 15 amino acids. The CDR3 DNA reads as TGCGCCAGCAGCAAACCGGGACAGAGCAATCAGCCCCAGCATTTT. Residues: CASSKPGQSNQPQHF.

The chain recombines TRBV6-5 with TRBJ1-4; 7 bases map to TRBD1. Germline values: CDR1 MNHEY, CDR2 SVGAGI. V dropped 2 bases and J dropped 8; count of bases not matched to a gene: 2. The CDR3 has 13 residues. Written as DNA, the CDR3 is TGTGCCAGCAGTTACCGGGGACAGGAAAAACTGTTTTTT. It yields the protein CASSYRGQEKLFF.

This clone has only a few counts. The V gene is TRBV6-2 or TRBV6-3, the J gene TRBJ2-1, with a weak D call TRBD2 (5 bases). This CDR3 contains 14 residues. CDR1 and CDR2 from the germline V gene are MNHEY and SVGEGT. The V and J ends lost 2 bases and 0 bases respectively, with 5 bases between them. The CDR3 spells CASSYGSSYNEQFF. The CDR3 nucleotides are TGTGCCAGCAGTTACGGGAGCTCCTACAATGAGCAGTTCTTC.

DNA of the CDR3: TGTGCCAGCAGCGTAGGGGCCAAATGGGATACGCAGTATTTT. Translated: CASSVGAKWDTQYF. The gene calls are TRBV9 and TRBJ2-3; D gene unclear. There are 14 residues in the CDR3. With 0 bases removed from V and 6 bases from J, the gap between germline ends came to 11 bases. CDR1 and CDR2 from the germline V gene are SGDLS and YYNGEE.

This clone was seen once. The chain is built from TRBV6-2 or TRBV6-3 and TRBJ2-1; D remains unclear. Germline V CDR1 and CDR2: MNHEY, SVGEGT. The CDR3 has 13 amino acids. V gave up 2 bases and J gave up 4 bases, with 6 bases separating them. DNA for the CDR3: TGTGCCAGCAGTTACACTGAGTACAATGAGCAGTTCTTC. This gives the protein CASSYTEYNEQFF.

This chain links TRBV6-5 with TRBJ1-2, with TRBD1 identical over 9 bases. The CDR3 spans 15 residues. In germline, CDR1 is MNHEY, CDR2 SVGAGI. V lost 4 bases, J lost 4 bases, and 7 bases stayed unmatched. The CDR3 sequence is CASSSAGTGTYGYTF. The CDR3 nucleotides are TGTGCCAGCAGTTCGGCCGGGACAGGGACCTATGGCTACACCTTC.